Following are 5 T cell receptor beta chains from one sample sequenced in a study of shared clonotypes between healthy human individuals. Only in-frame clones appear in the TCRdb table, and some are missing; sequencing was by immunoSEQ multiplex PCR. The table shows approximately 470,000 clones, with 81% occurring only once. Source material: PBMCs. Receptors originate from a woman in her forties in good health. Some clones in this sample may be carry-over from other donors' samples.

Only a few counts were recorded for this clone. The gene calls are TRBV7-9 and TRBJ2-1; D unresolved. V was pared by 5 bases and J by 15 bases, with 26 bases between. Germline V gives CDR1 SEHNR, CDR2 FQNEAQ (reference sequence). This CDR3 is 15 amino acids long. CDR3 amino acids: CASSPTSPSDRRRFF. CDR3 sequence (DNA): TGTGCCAGCAGCCCCACCTCGCCTAGTGATCGTAGGCGGTTCTTC.

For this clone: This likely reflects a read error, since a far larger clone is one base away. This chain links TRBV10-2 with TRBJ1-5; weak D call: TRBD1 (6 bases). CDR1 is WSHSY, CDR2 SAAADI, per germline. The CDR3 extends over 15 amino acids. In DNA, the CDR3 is TGCGCCAGCAGTGAGGACAGGACCCGCAATAAGCCCCAGCATTTT. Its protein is CASSEDRTRNKPQHF.

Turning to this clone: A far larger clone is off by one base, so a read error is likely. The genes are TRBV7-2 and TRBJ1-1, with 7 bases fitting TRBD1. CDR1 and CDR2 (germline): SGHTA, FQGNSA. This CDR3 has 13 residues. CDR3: CACRRGLNAEAFF. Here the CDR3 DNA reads TGTGCCTGCAGGAGGGGGCTGAACGCTGAAGCTTTCTTT. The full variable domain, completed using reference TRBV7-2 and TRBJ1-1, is GAGVSQSPSNKVTEKGKDVELRCDPISGHTALYWYRQSLGQGLEFLIYFQGNSAPDKSGLPSDRFSAERTGGSVSTLTIQRTQQEDSAVYLCACRRGLNAEAFFGQGTRLTVV.

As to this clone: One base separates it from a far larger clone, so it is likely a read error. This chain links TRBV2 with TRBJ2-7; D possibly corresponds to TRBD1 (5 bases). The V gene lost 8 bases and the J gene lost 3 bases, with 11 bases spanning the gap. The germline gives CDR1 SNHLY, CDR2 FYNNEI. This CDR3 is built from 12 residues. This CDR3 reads CASLGHGYEQYF. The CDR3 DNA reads TGTGCCAGCCTTGGACATGGCTACGAGCAGTACTTC.

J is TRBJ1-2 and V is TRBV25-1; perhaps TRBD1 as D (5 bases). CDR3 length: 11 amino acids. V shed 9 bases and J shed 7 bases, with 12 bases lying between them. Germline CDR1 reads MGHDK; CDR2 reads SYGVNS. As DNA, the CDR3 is TGTGCCAGACAGGAGCCGTCTGGCTACACCTTC. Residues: CARQEPSGYTF.